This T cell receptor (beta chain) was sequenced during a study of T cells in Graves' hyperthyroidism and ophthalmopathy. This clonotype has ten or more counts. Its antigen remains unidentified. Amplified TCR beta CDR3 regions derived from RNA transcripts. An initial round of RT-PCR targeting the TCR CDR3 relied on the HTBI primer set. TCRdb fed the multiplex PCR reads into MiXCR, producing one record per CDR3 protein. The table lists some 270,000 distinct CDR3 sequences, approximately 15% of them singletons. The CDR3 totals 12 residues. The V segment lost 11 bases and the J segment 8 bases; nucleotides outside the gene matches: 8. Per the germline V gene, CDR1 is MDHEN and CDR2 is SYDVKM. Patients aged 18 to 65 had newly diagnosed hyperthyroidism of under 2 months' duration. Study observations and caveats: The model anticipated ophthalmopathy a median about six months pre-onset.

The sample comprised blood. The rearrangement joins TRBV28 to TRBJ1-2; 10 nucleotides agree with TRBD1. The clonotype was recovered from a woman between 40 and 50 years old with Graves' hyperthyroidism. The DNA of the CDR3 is TGTGCCGGAAGACAGGGGGCTGGAGGCTACACCTTC. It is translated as CAGRQGAGGYTF.